The 3 T cell receptor beta chains reported below all come from one sample, sequenced in a study of T cells after yellow fever vaccination. TCRdb recomputed calls from the 5' RACE reads with MiXCR, one row per CDR3 protein. The sample holds tens of thousands of distinct CDR3 sequences, roughly 7.4% seen once. The sequencing used CD8+ T cells sorted from PBMCs, collected 15 days after the yellow fever booster vaccination. The source is a man younger than 40 who received the YFV17D yellow fever vaccine.

Ten or more counts support this clonotype. CDR3 DNA: TGCGCCAGCAGACCCGATTCGAGCTCCTACAATGAGCAGTTCTTC. Translation: CASRPDSSSYNEQFF. This chain uses TRBV5-1 with TRBJ2-1; unclear D gene. Per germline, CDR1 SGHRS and CDR2 YFSETQ. Trimming cost V 5 bases and J 0 bases, with 12 bases left between them. The CDR3 has 15 amino acids.

This clonotype has a count of ten or more. The rearrangement links TRBV19 to TRBJ2-1; tentative D call: TRBD1 (5 bases). Looked up from germline, CDR1 is LNHDA and CDR2 is SQIVND (reference sequence). V was shortened by 9 bases and J by 9 bases, with 12 bases between the two germline ends. This CDR3 has 11 amino acids. CDR3 region: CASYQGFEQFF. CDR3 sequence (DNA): TGTGCCAGCTACCAGGGTTTTGAGCAGTTCTTC. The full variable domain, completed using reference TRBV19 and TRBJ2-1, is DGGITQSPKYLFRKEGQNVTLSCEQNLNHDAMYWYRQDPGQGLRLIYYSQIVNDFQKGDIAEGYSVSREKKESFPLTVTSAQKNPTAFYLCASYQGFEQFFGPGTRLTVL.

In the case of this clonotype: A much larger clone sits a single nucleotide away, making a read error possible. The chain has TRBV6-2 or TRBV6-3 and TRBJ2-7, with 10 bases matching TRBD2. Germline loops: CDR1 MNHEY, CDR2 SVGEGT. The CDR3 sequence is 14 residues long. Losses at the gene ends were 8 bases for V and 5 bases for J; bases not matched to a gene: 9. CDR3 bases: TGTGCCAGCGGGACTAGCGAGAGTTATGACGAGCAGTACTTC. It encodes CASGTSESYDEQYF.